The source of this T cell receptor beta chain is a study of OX40 agonist ivuxolimab in advanced cancers. Regarding the complete study: The costimulatory receptor OX40 (CD134) was targeted by ivuxolimab, a fully human IgG2 agonistic monoclonal antibody. Intravenous ivuxolimab was administered to patients every 2 weeks at six dose levels: 0.01, 0.1, 0.3, 1.5, 3 and 10 mg/kg. Of the roughly 50 dose-escalation patients, hepatocellular carcinoma was present in about 20, melanoma in some 15, renal cell carcinoma in 9 and head and neck cancer in 9. In the dose-escalation cohort, around four fifths of patients were male, and the mean age was around 60 years, with a range of roughly 20 to 80. Prior anti-PD-1, anti-PD-L1 or anti-CTLA-4 therapy was permitted, and checkpoint inhibitors had been received by around 40% of dose-escalation patients. Partial responses occurred in three dose-escalation patients, of whom one had hepatocellular carcinoma and two had cutaneous melanoma. The point of sequencing TCRbeta in the periphery was to test whether ivuxolimab changed TCR sequence diversity and drove clonal T-cell expansion. The monotherapy dose-escalation portion (N of about 50 patients) of the phase I ivuxolimab trial is reported in the paper. General findings and caveats noted by the study authors: After ivuxolimab, CD8+ T cells had more expanded clones than CD4+ T cells on average. At doses of 0.1 to 3.0 mg/kg, clonal expansion of both CD4+ and CD8+ T cells in blood was seen between baseline and week 6. Low levels of normalized T-cell clonal expansion were also seen in some patients who did not respond. Which antigens the clonally expanded peripheral T cells were specific for was not determined. In the 0.1-3.0 mg/kg groups, partial responders had among the lowest normalized peripheral clonal expansion, particularly in CD8+ T cells.

V lost 2 bases and J lost 8 bases, and the count of bases not matched to a germline gene is 5. In the germline V gene, CDR1 corresponds to KGHSH and CDR2 to LQKENI. Reading from cysteine to phenylalanine, the CDR3 counts 13 amino acids. The entry retains the CDR3 DNA only, 39 bases that are in frame from base 1. Patients with a history of autoimmune disease or receiving systemic immunosuppression were excluded from the trial. Peripheral blood for TCR sequencing was drawn from every dose cohort at baseline, at cycle 4 day 1 and at cycle 7 day 1. The samples were taken from a phase I, first-in-human, multicenter, open-label dose-escalation trial of ivuxolimab. Adults with locally advanced or metastatic head and neck squamous cell, hepatocellular, melanoma or renal cell carcinoma were enrolled in the trial. Before TCR sequencing, CD4+ T cells and CD8+ T cells from peripheral blood were sorted into separate populations.

This clone was counted once. Its antigen is not yet known. Base qualities are not provided; no much larger clone lies one nucleotide away. For sequencing of the TCRbeta CDR3 region, genomic DNA was extracted from the sorted cells. The immunoSEQ Assay was used for sequencing of TCRbeta CDR3 regions. TCRdb limited this immuneACCESS table to in-frame rearrangements with V and J called. A share of clones is missing; checked studies link under half to unresolved V genes, and the rest is unexplained. In all, the sample holds some 69,000 clones, and roughly nine tenths of those were seen once. 3% to 4% of the sample is taken by the ten largest.

Sequenced material: CD4+ or CD8+ T cells sorted from blood, taken in a trial of the OX40 agonist ivuxolimab. This receptor was obtained from an adult with an advanced solid tumor such as melanoma, head and neck, liver or kidney cancer. The chain is encoded by TRBV18 joined to TRBJ1-2, with 7 middle bases fitting TRBD1. The CDR3 corresponds to CASSPVTGEGYTF. The sequenced DNA is TGTGCCAGCTCACCAGTAACAGGGGAAGGCTACACCTTC.